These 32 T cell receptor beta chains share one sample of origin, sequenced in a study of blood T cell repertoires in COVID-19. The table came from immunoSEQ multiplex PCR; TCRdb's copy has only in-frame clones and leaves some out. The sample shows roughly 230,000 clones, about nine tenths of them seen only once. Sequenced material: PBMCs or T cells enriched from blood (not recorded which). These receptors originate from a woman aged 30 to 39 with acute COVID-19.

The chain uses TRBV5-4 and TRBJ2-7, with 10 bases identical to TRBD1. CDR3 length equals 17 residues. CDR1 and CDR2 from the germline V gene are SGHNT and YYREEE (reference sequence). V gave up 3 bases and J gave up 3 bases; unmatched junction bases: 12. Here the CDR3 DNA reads TGTGCCAGCAGCTGGGACAGGGGTGAAATCCCCATCTACGAGCAGTACTTC. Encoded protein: CASSWDRGEIPIYEQYF.

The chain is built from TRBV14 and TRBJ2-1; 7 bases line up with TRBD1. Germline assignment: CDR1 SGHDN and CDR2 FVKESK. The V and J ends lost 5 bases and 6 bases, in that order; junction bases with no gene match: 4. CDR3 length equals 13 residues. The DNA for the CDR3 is TGTGCCAGCAGCGGAGACAGGGTCAATGAGCAGTTCTTC. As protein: CASSGDRVNEQFF.

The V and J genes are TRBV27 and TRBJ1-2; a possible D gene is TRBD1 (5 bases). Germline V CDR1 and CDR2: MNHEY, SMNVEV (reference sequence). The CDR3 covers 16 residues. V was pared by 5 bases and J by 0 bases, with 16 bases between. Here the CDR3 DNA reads TGTGCCAGCAGTCCCTCGTGGGGCGACACTAACTATGGCTACACCTTC. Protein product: CASSPSWGDTNYGYTF.

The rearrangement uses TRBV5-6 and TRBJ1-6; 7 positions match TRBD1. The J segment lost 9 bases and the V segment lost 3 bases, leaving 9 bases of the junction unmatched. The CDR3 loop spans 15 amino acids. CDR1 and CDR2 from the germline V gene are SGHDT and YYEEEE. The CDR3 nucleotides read TGTGCCAGCAGCTACGACAGGGCGTCTAGTTCACCCCTCCACTTT. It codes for CASSYDRASSSPLHF.

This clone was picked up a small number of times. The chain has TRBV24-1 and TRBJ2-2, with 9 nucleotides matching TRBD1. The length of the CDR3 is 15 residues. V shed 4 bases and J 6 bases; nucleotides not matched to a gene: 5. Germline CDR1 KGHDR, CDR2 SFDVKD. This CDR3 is CATSDLRDRAGELFF. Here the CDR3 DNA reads TGTGCCACCAGTGACCTCCGGGACAGGGCCGGGGAGCTGTTTTTT.

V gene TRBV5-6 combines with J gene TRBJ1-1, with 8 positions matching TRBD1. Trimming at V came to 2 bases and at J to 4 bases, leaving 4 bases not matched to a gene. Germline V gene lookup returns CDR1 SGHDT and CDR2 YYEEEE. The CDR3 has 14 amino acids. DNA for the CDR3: TGTGCCAGCAGCTTTGGGACAGGAATCACTGAAGCTTTCTTT. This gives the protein CASSFGTGITEAFF.

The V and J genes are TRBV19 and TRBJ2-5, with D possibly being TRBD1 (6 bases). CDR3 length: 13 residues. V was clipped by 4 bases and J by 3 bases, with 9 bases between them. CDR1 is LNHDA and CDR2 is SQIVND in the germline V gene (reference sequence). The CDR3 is CASSTSGEETQYF. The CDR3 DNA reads TGTGCCAGTAGTACGTCAGGGGAAGAGACCCAGTACTTC.

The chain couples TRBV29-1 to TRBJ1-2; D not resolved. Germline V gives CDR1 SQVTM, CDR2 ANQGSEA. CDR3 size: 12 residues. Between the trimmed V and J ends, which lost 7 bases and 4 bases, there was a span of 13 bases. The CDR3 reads CSAGENTYGYTF. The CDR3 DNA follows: TGCAGCGCTGGGGAGAACACCTATGGCTACACCTTC.

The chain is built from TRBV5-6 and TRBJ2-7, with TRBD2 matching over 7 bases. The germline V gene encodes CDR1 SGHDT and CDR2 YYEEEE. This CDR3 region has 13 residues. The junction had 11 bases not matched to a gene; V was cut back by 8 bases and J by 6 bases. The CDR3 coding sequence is TGTGCCAGAAGTGGACTAGTCGCTGCCGAGCAGTACTTC. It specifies CARSGLVAAEQYF.

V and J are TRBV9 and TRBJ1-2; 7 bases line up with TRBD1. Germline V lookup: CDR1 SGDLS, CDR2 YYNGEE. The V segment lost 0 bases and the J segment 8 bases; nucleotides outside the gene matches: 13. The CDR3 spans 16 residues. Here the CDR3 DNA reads TGTGCCAGCAGCGTAGCTGGTAACGACAGGGTAGGGGGCTACACCTTC. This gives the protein CASSVAGNDRVGGYTF.

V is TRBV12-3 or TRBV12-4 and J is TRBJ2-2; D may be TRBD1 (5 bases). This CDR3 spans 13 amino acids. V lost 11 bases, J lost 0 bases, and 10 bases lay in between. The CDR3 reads CAEQVPNTGELFF. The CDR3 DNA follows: TGTGCCGAACAGGTTCCGAACACCGGGGAGCTGTTTTTT.

CDR3 sequence (DNA): TGTGCCAGCAGCCTAGCGGGGACGGGCGGCACCGGGGAGCTGTTTTTT. Its translation: CASSLAGTGGTGELFF. V and J are TRBV28 and TRBJ2-2; 9 bases are a match to TRBD2. The CDR3 length is 16 residues. With 6 bases clipped from V and 4 bases from J, the junction kept 9 bases outside the gene matches. Per the germline V gene, CDR1 is MDHEN and CDR2 is SYDVKM.

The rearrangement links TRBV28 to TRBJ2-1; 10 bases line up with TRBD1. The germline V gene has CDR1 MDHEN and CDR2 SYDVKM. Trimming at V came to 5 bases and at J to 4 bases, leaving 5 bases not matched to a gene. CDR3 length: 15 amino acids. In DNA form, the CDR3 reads TGTGCCAGCAGTCCGACAGGGGGCATGTACAATGAGCAGTTCTTC. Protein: CASSPTGGMYNEQFF.

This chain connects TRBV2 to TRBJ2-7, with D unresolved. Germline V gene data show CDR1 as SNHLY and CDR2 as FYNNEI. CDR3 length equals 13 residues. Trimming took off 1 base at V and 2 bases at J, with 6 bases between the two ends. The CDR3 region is CASSEGLAYEQYF. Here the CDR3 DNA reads TGTGCCAGCAGTGAAGGACTGGCCTACGAGCAGTACTTC.

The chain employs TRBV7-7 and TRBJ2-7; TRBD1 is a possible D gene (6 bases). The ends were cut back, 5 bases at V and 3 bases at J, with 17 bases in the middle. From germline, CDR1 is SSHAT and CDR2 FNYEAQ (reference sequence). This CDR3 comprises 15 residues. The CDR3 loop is CASSPLSTGIYEQYF. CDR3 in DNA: TGTGCCAGCAGCCCGCTCTCGACAGGTATCTACGAGCAGTACTTC.

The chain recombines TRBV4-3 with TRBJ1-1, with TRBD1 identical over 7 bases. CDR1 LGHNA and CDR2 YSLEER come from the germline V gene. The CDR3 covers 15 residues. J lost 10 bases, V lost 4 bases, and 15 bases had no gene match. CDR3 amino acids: CASSPAVGGFLRAFF. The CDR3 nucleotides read TGCGCCAGCAGCCCGGCAGTAGGGGGCTTCTTACGAGCTTTCTTT.

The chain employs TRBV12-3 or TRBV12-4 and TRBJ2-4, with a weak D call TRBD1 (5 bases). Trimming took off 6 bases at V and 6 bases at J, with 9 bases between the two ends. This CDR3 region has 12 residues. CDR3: CASSVDRNIQYF. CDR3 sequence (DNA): TGTGCCAGCAGCGTCGACAGAAACATTCAGTACTTC.

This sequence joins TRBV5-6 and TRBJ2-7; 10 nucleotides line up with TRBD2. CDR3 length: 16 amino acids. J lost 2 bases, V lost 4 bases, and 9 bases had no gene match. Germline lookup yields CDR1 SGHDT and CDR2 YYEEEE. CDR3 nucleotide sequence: TGTGCCAGCAGCCCGGGACTAGCGCGACTAACCTACGAGCAGTACTTC. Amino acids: CASSPGLARLTYEQYF.

The CDR3, as DNA: TGCGCCAGCAGCCAAGGGCCGGGACAGGGCTTAGATACGCAGTATTTT. Protein: CASSQGPGQGLDTQYF. V gene TRBV4-3 combines with J gene TRBJ2-3; 9 nucleotides match TRBD1. This CDR3 is 16 amino acids long. Germline-derived CDR1 and CDR2 are LGHNA and YSLEER. Losses at the gene ends were 1 base for V and 5 bases for J; bases not matched to a gene: 7.

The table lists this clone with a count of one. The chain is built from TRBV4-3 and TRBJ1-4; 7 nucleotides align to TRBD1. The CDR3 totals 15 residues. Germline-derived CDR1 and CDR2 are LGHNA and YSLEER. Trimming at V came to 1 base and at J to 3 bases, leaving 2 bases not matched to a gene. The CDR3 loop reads CASSQGGGSNEKLFF. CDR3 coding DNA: TGCGCCAGCAGCCAAGGAGGGGGCTCTAATGAAAAACTGTTTTTT.

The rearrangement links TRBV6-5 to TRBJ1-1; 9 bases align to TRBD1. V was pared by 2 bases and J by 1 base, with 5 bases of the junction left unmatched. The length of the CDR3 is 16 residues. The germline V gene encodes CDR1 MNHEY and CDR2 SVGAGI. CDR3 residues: CASSYGTGLRNTEAFF. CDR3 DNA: TGTGCCAGCAGTTACGGGACAGGGCTGAGGAACACTGAAGCTTTCTTT.

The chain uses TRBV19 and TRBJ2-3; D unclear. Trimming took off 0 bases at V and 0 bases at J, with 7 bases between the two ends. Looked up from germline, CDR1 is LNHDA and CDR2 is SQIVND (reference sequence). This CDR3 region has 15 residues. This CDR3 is CASSIDTPSTDTQYF. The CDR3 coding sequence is TGTGCCAGTAGTATAGACACACCTAGCACAGATACGCAGTATTTT.

The CDR3 coding sequence is TGCGCCAGCAGCCAAACCCTCGGGAGAACTAATGAAAAACTGTTTTTT. Translated, it gives CASSQTLGRTNEKLFF. The chain recombines TRBV4-3 with TRBJ1-4; D is ambiguous. The CDR3 contains 16 residues. V lost 2 bases and J lost 1, with 11 bases in between. Per germline, CDR1 LGHNA and CDR2 YSLEER.

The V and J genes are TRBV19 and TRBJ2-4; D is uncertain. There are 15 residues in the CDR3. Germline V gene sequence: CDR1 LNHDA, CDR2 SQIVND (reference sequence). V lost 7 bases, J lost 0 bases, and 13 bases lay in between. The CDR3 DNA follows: TGTGCCAGTACTAACAGAGTTCTAGCCAAAAACATTCAGTACTTC. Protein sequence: CASTNRVLAKNIQYF.

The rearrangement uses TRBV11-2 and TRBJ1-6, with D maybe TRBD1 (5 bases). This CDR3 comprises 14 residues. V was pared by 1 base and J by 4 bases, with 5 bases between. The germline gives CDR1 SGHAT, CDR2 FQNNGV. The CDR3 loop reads CASSLGQYNSPLHF. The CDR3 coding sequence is TGTGCCAGCAGCTTAGGACAGTATAATTCACCCCTCCACTTT.

This CDR3 reads CASSLEAKNTEAFF. CDR3 bases: TGCGCCAGCAGCCTAGAGGCGAAGAACACTGAAGCTTTCTTT. V usage is TRBV5-1 and J usage is TRBJ1-1; D unresolved. The CDR3 spans 14 residues. The V gene lost 4 bases and the J gene lost 1 base, with 11 bases spanning the gap. The germline V gene has CDR1 SGHRS and CDR2 YFSETQ.

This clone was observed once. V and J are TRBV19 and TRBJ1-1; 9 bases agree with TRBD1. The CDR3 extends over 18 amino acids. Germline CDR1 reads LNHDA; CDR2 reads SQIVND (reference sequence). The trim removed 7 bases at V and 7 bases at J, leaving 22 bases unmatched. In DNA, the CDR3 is TGTGCCAGTACGCGGGGGTTATATTCCTCCGGGACAGGGATTGAAGCTTTCTTT. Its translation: CASTRGLYSSGTGIEAFF.

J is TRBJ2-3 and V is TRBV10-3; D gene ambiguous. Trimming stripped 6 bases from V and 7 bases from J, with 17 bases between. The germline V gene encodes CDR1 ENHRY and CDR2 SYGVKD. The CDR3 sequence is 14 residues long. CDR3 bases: TGTGCCATCAGAGATCCCCGACTTTTGAATACGCAGTATTTT. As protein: CAIRDPRLLNTQYF.

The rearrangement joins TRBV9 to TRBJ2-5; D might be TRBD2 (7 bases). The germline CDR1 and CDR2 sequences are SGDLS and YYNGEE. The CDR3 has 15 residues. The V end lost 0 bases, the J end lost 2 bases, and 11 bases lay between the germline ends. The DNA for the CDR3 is TGTGCCAGCAGCGTAGCGGGGGGCCAGCAAGAGACCCAGTACTTC. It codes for CASSVAGGQQETQYF.

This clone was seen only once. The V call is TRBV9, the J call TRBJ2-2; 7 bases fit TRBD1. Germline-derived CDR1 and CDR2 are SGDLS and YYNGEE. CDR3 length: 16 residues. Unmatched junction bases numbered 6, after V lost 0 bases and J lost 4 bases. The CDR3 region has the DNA TGTGCCAGCAGCGTAGAGGGGGCGCGCATCACCGGGGAGCTGTTTTTT. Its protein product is CASSVEGARITGELFF.

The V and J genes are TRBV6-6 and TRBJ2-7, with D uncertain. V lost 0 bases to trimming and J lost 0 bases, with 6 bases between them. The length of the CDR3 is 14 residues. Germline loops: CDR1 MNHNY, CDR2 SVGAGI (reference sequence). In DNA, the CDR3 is TGTGCCAGCAGTTACTCAACGAGCTCCTACGAGCAGTACTTC. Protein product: CASSYSTSSYEQYF.

CDR3 sequence (DNA): TGTGCCAGCTCACCAAAGGAGGGATCCGAGCAGTACTTC. Residues: CASSPKEGSEQYF. The chain combines TRBV18 with TRBJ2-7, with D possibly being TRBD2 (6 bases). The CDR3 extends over 13 amino acids. Germline CDR1 KGHSH, CDR2 LQKENI. The V end lost 2 bases, the J end lost 6 bases, and 11 bases lay between the germline ends.